The clone carrying this T cell receptor (beta chain) was picked up many times. Its antigen remains unknown. The CDR3 runs to 15 residues. V was cut by 0 bases and J by 7 bases, with 12 bases left in between. Germline CDR1 and CDR2: LGHNA and YNFKEQ. This specimen belongs to a study of blood T cells in healthy people across ages. General study points: From one million sequenced T cells, diversity estimates were lower bounds.

Together with a sample-barcoded 5' primer, a J-beta primer mix was included in a second PCR lasting roughly 6 to 12 cycles. MiXCR was run by TCRdb on the 5' RACE reads, yielding one entry per CDR3 protein. The sample lists about 930,000 distinct CDR3 sequences, around 29% seen once, with 10% to 13% in the top ten. These data are also associated with another study on T cells of mothers and their children.

V gene TRBV4-2 combines with J gene TRBJ2-2; perhaps TRBD2 as D (7 bases). This receptor was taken from a woman in her thirties or forties in good health. The sample comprised blood. The CDR3 DNA reads as TGTGCCAGCAGCCAAGACGGGGGGCGAGGCGGGGAGCTGTTTTTT. Its translation is CASSQDGGRGGELFF.